This record concerns one T cell receptor beta chain sequence. The V gene lost 0 bases and the J gene lost 4 bases, with 12 bases spanning the gap. This CDR3 contains 15 residues. Germline CDR1 and CDR2: LGHDT and YNNKEL (reference sequence). These data come from a study of blood T cell repertoires in COVID-19. This table comes from immunoSEQ multiplex PCR, and its TCRdb copy is limited to in-frame clones, with some not included. The repertoire holds 250,000 to 300,000 clones, with roughly 93% as singletons. V gene TRBV3-1 (or the pseudogene TRBV3-2) combines with J gene TRBJ1-1; a possible D gene is TRBD1 (6 bases). The sequenced sample consisted of PBMCs or T cells enriched from blood (not recorded which). The clonotype comes from a woman aged 40 to 55 with acute COVID-19. DNA for the CDR3: TGTGCCAGCAGCCAAGATCGGTCAGGGGTCACTGAAGCTTTCTTT. This codes for CASSQDRSGVTEAFF.